This T cell receptor beta chain came from a study of cytomegalovirus exposure and HLA in healthy donors. Using immunoSEQ multiplex PCR, the repertoire was profiled, and TCRdb retains in-frame clones only, with some absent. This table has about 240,000 clones, approximately 86% appearing once. The CDR3 sequence is 14 residues long. From germline, CDR1 is MNHEY and CDR2 SVGAGI. V was clipped by 10 bases and J by 2 bases, with 15 bases between them. Sequencing used PBMCs. The chain has TRBV6-5 and TRBJ1-5; D is ambiguous. The receptor's source is a woman in her thirties in good health and CMV-seropositive. CDR3 protein: CATRRSAGNQPQHF. In nucleotides, the CDR3 is TGTGCCACACGGCGATCGGCGGGCAATCAGCCCCAGCATTTT.